These 15 T cell receptor beta chains were all obtained from the same sample, sequenced in a study of CD4 T cells in relation to SARS-CoV-2 and coronaviruses. Profiled with immunoSEQ multiplex PCR; TCRdb holds only in-frame clones, not every one. Of some 28,000 clones listed, 74% were seen once; the top ten hold approximately 20%. CD4+ T cells from unexposed donors were obtained before the COVID-19 pandemic (2011-2018). CD4+ T cells were isolated from the cells after around 9 days of culture. For these receptors, no antigen is known. Sequences were obtained from CD4+ T cells from PBMCs, cultured in vitro. These receptor sequences come from a human donor in good health.

The rearrangement links TRBV2 to TRBJ2-3, with TRBD2 matching 11 bases. V was clipped by 5 bases and J by 2 bases; unmatched bases: 6. CDR1 SNHLY and CDR2 FYNNEI come from the germline V gene. The CDR3 runs to 16 residues. The CDR3 loop reads CASSLGLAEHTDTQYF. The CDR3, as DNA: TGTGCCAGCAGTTTGGGACTAGCGGAGCACACAGATACGCAGTATTTT.

The gene calls are TRBV2 and TRBJ2-5; 12 bases are a match to TRBD2. The germline V gene encodes CDR1 SNHLY and CDR2 FYNNEI. With 4 bases clipped from V and 5 bases from J, the junction kept 5 bases outside the gene matches. This CDR3 spans 15 amino acids. The CDR3 DNA reads TGTGCCAGCAGTGTGACTAGCGGGAGTGGGGAGACCCAGTACTTC. Translation gives CASSVTSGSGETQYF.

This chain uses TRBV6-6 with TRBJ1-1, with a tentative D call TRBD1 (6 bases). The germline gives CDR1 MNHNY, CDR2 SVGAGI (reference sequence). V gave up 4 bases and J gave up 1 base, with 13 bases separating them. The CDR3 has 15 amino acids. CDR3 DNA sequence: TGTGCCAGCAGTTCGGCGGGGGCGGGGAACACTGAAGCTTTCTTT. Its protein product is CASSSAGAGNTEAFF.

This chain links TRBV6-5 with TRBJ2-7, with 10 positions matching TRBD1. The length of the CDR3 is 15 residues. Germline-derived CDR1 and CDR2 are MNHEY and SVGAGI. J was trimmed by 5 bases and V by 1 base; bases with no gene match: 5. This chain's CDR3 is CASSYLDRGIHEQYF. The CDR3 DNA sequence: TGTGCCAGCAGTTACTTGGACAGGGGGATCCACGAGCAGTACTTC.

The CDR3 sequence: CASSFRPGQGGFTEAFF. The CDR3 DNA is TGTGCCAGCAGTTTCAGGCCGGGACAGGGAGGGTTCACTGAAGCTTTCTTT. The chain joins TRBV27 to TRBJ1-1; 9 nucleotides match TRBD1. This CDR3 has 17 residues. Germline V gene data show CDR1 as MNHEY and CDR2 as SMNVEV (reference sequence). Trimming took 3 bases from V and 4 from J; bases not matched to a gene: 12.

The genes are TRBV11-2 and TRBJ1-2; 7 bases are a match to TRBD1. Germline V CDR1 and CDR2: SGHAT, FQNNGV. The CDR3 consists of 15 residues. V was pared by 1 base and J by 8 bases, with 10 bases of the junction left unmatched. The CDR3 bases are TGTGCCAGCAGCTTAGTTGCTGACAGGGCCGGCGGCTACACCTTC. Its protein is CASSLVADRAGGYTF. Looking up the rest from reference TRBV11-2 and TRBJ1-2 gives the full variable domain: EAGVAQSPRYKIIEKRQSVAFWCNPISGHATLYWYQQILGQGPKLLIQFQNNGVVDDSQLPKDRFSAERLKGVDSTLKIQPAKLEDSAVYLCASSLVADRAGGYTFGSGTRLTVV.

The rearrangement uses TRBV11-3 and TRBJ2-2; D is possibly TRBD1 (6 bases). The germline V gene has CDR1 SGHNT and CDR2 YENEEA. The CDR3 has 15 residues. The ends were cut back, 4 bases at V and 4 bases at J, with 13 bases in the middle. The CDR3 protein is CASSSRDTTTGELFF. CDR3 nucleotide sequence: TGTGCCAGCAGCTCCAGGGACACGACCACCGGGGAGCTGTTTTTT.

The chain couples TRBV2 to TRBJ1-4, with TRBD1 matching over 7 bases. CDR3 length: 15 residues. V shed 4 bases and J 8 bases; nucleotides not matched to a gene: 10. Germline CDR1 and CDR2: SNHLY and FYNNEI. CDR3 sequence: CASSGHGQVQEKLFF. The DNA of the CDR3 is TGTGCCAGCAGTGGCCATGGACAGGTACAGGAAAAACTGTTTTTT.

The chain combines TRBV9 with TRBJ2-4; TRBD1 agrees at 11 bases. Germline CDR1 SGDLS, CDR2 YYNGEE. Germline trimming cut 0 bases from V and 6 bases from J; bases unmatched to any gene: 2. The CDR3 extends over 15 amino acids. CDR3 nucleotides: TGTGCCAGCAGCGTAGGGGGGACAGGGGGAAACATTCAGTACTTC. As protein: CASSVGGTGGNIQYF.

The CDR3 bases are TGCGCCAGCCACTCGGTGGGGCAATACGAGCAGTACTTC. This encodes CASHSVGQYEQYF. The V and J genes are TRBV5-1 and TRBJ2-7; D might be TRBD1 (5 bases). Germline CDR1 SGHRS, CDR2 YFSETQ. Trimming took off 7 bases at V and 4 bases at J, with 15 bases between the two ends. The CDR3 totals 13 residues.

V and J are TRBV4-3 and TRBJ2-1; 7 bases are shared with TRBD1. Germline CDR1 and CDR2: LGHNA and YSLEER. This CDR3 comprises 18 residues. With 0 bases clipped from V and 4 bases from J, the junction kept 12 bases outside the gene matches. Here the CDR3 reads CASSQDTSGGRLYNEQFF. CDR3 DNA: TGCGCCAGCAGCCAAGATACTTCAGGGGGTCGCCTTTACAATGAGCAGTTCTTC.

This clone has just a few counts. This chain links TRBV6-2 or TRBV6-3 with TRBJ1-1; D gene uncertain. This CDR3 has 14 residues. Looked up from germline, CDR1 is MNHEY and CDR2 is SVGEGT. The V end lost 6 bases, the J end lost 2 bases, and 13 bases lay between the germline ends. CDR3 in amino acids: CASRPIEYNTEAFF. The DNA for the CDR3 is TGTGCCAGCAGACCTATCGAATACAACACTGAAGCTTTCTTT.

This clone was seen only a few times. The chain carries TRBV19 and TRBJ2-7; D not certain. The V end was cut by 2 bases, the J end by 0 bases, with 5 bases between. Germline loops: CDR1 LNHDA, CDR2 SQIVND (reference sequence). CDR3 length equals 13 residues. The CDR3 nucleotides read TGTGCCAGTAGTATACAGGTCTCCTACGAGCAGTACTTC. It yields the protein CASSIQVSYEQYF.

The rearrangement joins TRBV10-3 to TRBJ2-7, with a tentative D call TRBD2 (6 bases). Germline CDR1 is ENHRY and CDR2 is SYGVKD. V lost 4 bases to trimming and J lost 1 base, with 11 bases between them. This CDR3 spans 14 amino acids. The CDR3 DNA sequence: TGTGCCATCAGTGGCGGGGTACAGTCCTACGAGCAGTACTTC. Translating it yields CAISGGVQSYEQYF.

This clone has a single count. The chain recombines TRBV9 with TRBJ1-6; TRBD1 is a possible D gene (6 bases). The germline V gene has CDR1 SGDLS and CDR2 YYNGEE. V lost 3 bases, J lost 7 bases, and 11 bases lay in between. The CDR3 has 14 amino acids. Here the CDR3 reads CASSGRGENSPLHF. CDR3 DNA sequence: TGTGCCAGCAGCGGAAGGGGGGAGAATTCACCCCTCCACTTT.